These T cell receptor beta chains were read from a single sample in a study of blood T cell repertoires in COVID-19. Here immunoSEQ multiplex PCR was the method, and the copy in TCRdb shows in-frame clones only, minus some. The sample includes 310,000 or so clones, roughly nine tenths of them seen just once. Material: PBMCs or T cells enriched from blood (not recorded which). The receptors were sampled from a woman aged 30 to 39 who had recovered from COVID-19. Each CDR3 is given with its conserved first and last residue. D genes are given only for firm matches. Size is omitted from some rows. Given values are once, few, many or a class for expanded clones.

NA	TRBV5-1	TRBD1	TRBJ2-7	TGCGCCAGCAGCGCCGGACAGGGGGCCTACGAGCAGTACTTC	CASSAGQGAYEQYF
NA	TRBV6-5	NA	TRBJ1-5	TGTGCCAGCAGCAGTAACCAGGGCCAGCCCCAGCATTTT	CASSSNQGQPQHF
NA	TRBV18	NA	TRBJ2-1	TGTGCCAGCTCACCATCCAGGGCCAATTCAAATGAGCAGTTCTTC	CASSPSRANSNEQFF
NA	TRBV5-1	TRBD1	TRBJ1-2	TGCGCCAGCAGCTCGAGGGGGACAGGCGATGGCTACACCTTC	CASSSRGTGDGYTF
NA	TRBV19	NA	TRBJ1-6	TGTGCCAGTCAAAGGTCGGTCCAGGGTATTAACTCACCCCTCCACTTT	CASQRSVQGINSPLHF
NA	TRBV7-2	TRBD2	TRBJ2-5	TGTGCCAGCAGCTTACCCTTACTAGCGGGGGGGCAAGAGACCCAGTACTTC	CASSLPLLAGGQETQYF
NA	TRBV5-5	NA	TRBJ2-7	TGTGCCAGCAGGGCTCAATACTACGAGCAGTACTTC	CASRAQYYEQYF
NA	TRBV27	TRBD2	TRBJ2-5	TGTGCCATCAAGCGGGGGGGAGGGGAGACCCAGTACTTC	CAIKRGGGETQYF
NA	TRBV19	TRBD1	TRBJ1-4	TGTGCCAGTAGTTACAGGGGGCCTAATGAAAAACTGTTTTTT	CASSYRGPNEKLFF
once	TRBV4-1	NA	TRBJ1-2	TGCGCCAGCAGCCAAGGACACCCTACTAACTATGGCTACACCTTC	CASSQGHPTNYGYTF
NA	TRBV18	NA	TRBJ2-7	TGTGCCAGCTCACCGACAGCGTACCCCCCCTACGAGCAGTACTTC	CASSPTAYPPYEQYF
NA	TRBV20-1	NA	TRBJ1-2	TGCAGTGCTAGTTATATGGGGCGGGGCTACACCTTC	CSASYMGRGYTF
NA	TRBV3-1/TRBV3-2	NA	TRBJ1-5	TGTGCCAGCAGCCGCGGGGGGAGCAATCAGCCCCAGCATTTT	CASSRGGSNQPQHF
NA	TRBV5-6	NA	TRBJ1-1	TGTGCCAGCAGCACCAGACAGGCGGGGAACACTGAAGCTTTCTTT	CASSTRQAGNTEAFF
NA	TRBV6-1	TRBD1	TRBJ1-2	TGTGCCAGCAGTGAGGACAGGGACTATGGCTACACCTTC	CASSEDRDYGYTF
NA	TRBV20-1	NA	TRBJ1-2	TGCAGTGCTACCAGTAACTATGGCTACACCTTC	CSATSNYGYTF
NA	TRBV29-1	TRBD1	TRBJ2-1	TGCAGCGTTGGTGGACAGGGCTACAATGAGCAGTTCTTC	CSVGGQGYNEQFF
NA	TRBV9	TRBD1	TRBJ1-2	TGTGCCAGCAGCGCGACAGGGGCCTATGGCTACACCTTC	CASSATGAYGYTF
NA	TRBV10-3	TRBD1	TRBJ1-5	TGTGCCATCAGTGAGGCGGGACAGGGAGATCAGCCCCAGCATTTT	CAISEAGQGDQPQHF
few	TRBV19	NA	TRBJ1-4	TGTGCCAGTAGGAGGCCGGGAGGGAAAGAAAAACTGTTTTTT	CASRRPGGKEKLFF
NA	TRBV21-1	NA	TRBJ2-7	TGTGCCAGCGGGGAGACAGGGGGCACATGCTACGAGCAGTACTTC	CASGETGGTCYEQYF
NA	TRBV9	NA	TRBJ1-1	TGTGCCAGCAGCAGGGGTGGTCCCTGGAACACTGAAGCTTTCTTT	CASSRGGPWNTEAFF
NA	TRBV18	NA	TRBJ1-1	TGTGCCAGCTCACAGAGCGGGGAGGGAGGGACTGAAGCTTTCTTT	CASSQSGEGGTEAFF
NA	TRBV19	TRBD1	TRBJ1-5	TGTGCCAGTAGTCATGACAGGGTTTCGGGACAGCCCCAGCATTTT	CASSHDRVSGQPQHF
NA	TRBV7-2	NA	TRBJ1-3	TGTGCCACCAGAATGGGAGGGGGAAACACCATATATTTT	CATRMGGGNTIYF
NA	TRBV7-7	NA	TRBJ2-6	TGTGCTAGCAGCCCCTCGGGGGCCAACGTCCTGACTTTC	CASSPSGANVLTF
few	TRBV9	TRBD2	TRBJ2-5	TGTGCCAGCAGCGTAGCTACTAGCGTGGGGGAGACCCAGTACTTC	CASSVATSVGETQYF
NA	TRBV5-1	NA	TRBJ1-2	TGCGCCAGCAGCTTTGCGGGGTCGGAAACAAGGAGCTATGGCTACACCTTC	CASSFAGSETRSYGYTF
NA	TRBV7-8	TRBD1	TRBJ1-1	TGTGCCAGCAGCTTAGCAGGGACTCCAGGGGGTGAAGCTTTCTTT	CASSLAGTPGGEAFF
NA	TRBV9	TRBD1	TRBJ1-3	TGTGCCAGCAGCGAGCGAGACAGGGTTGGAAACACCATATATTTT	CASSERDRVGNTIYF
NA	TRBV10-3	NA	TRBJ2-4	TGTGCCATCAGTGAGTCTACAGGAGCCAAGGGTGCCAAAAACATTCAGTACTTC	CAISESTGAKGAKNIQYF
NA	TRBV7-2	NA	TRBJ1-2	TGTGCCAGCAGCTTAGATATCCACTATGGCTACACCTTC	CASSLDIHYGYTF
NA	TRBV9	TRBD1	TRBJ2-1	TGTGCCAGCAGCGTCCAGGACAGGGGGCTGAATGAGCAGTTCTTC	CASSVQDRGLNEQFF
NA	TRBV4-3	TRBD1	TRBJ2-7	TGCGCCAGCAGCATGGGACAGGCCTACGAGCAGTACTTC	CASSMGQAYEQYF
few	TRBV13	TRBD1	TRBJ2-2	TGTGCCAGCAGCTTAGTCGGACAGGGGGCCGGGGAGCTGTTTTTT	CASSLVGQGAGELFF
NA	TRBV19	NA	TRBJ2-2	TGTGCCAGTAGTAGAAACAGGGTTTTGGACACCGGGGAGCTGTTTTTT	CASSRNRVLDTGELFF
NA	TRBV2	NA	TRBJ2-7	TGTGCCAGCAGTGATGGGGGCCTGGGGCCCTACGAGCAGTACTTC	CASSDGGLGPYEQYF
NA	TRBV13	TRBD1	TRBJ1-5	TGTGCCAGCAGCTCCGACAGGGGAAGCAATCAGCCCCAGCATTTT	CASSSDRGSNQPQHF
few	TRBV18	TRBD1	TRBJ1-1	TGTGCCAGCTCACCGCTACAGGGGGCGGACACTGAAGCTTTCTTT	CASSPLQGADTEAFF
NA	TRBV24-1	TRBD2	TRBJ2-3	TGTGCCACCGCACGGGGGGGTTTAAGCACAGATACGCAGTATTTT	CATARGGLSTDTQYF
NA	TRBV18	TRBD1	TRBJ2-5	TGTGCCAGCTCACAACTACCGGGACAGGGGGCCGGAGAGACCCAGTACTTC	CASSQLPGQGAGETQYF
NA	TRBV6-5	NA	TRBJ1-2	TGTGCCAGCAGTTACTCGAGCAGGGGCCATGGCTACACCTTC	CASSYSSRGHGYTF